What follows describes a single T cell receptor beta chain. The PCR was carried out with 60 Vbeta primers and 13 Jbeta primers. TCRdb's table, derived via immunoSEQ multiplex PCR, lists solely in-frame clones and lacks some. The table lists fewer than 180,000 clones, 79% of them singletons. The source of the sample is a study of cytomegalovirus exposure and HLA in healthy donors. The CDR3 spans 14 residues. Trimming took 2 bases from V and 3 from J, leaving 8 bases between them. CDR1 and CDR2 from the germline V gene are LNHDA and SQIVND (reference sequence). The sequencing input was PBMCs. The chain is built from TRBV19 and TRBJ1-5, with D possibly TRBD1 on 6 matching bases. This receptor was obtained from a human donor in good health. The CDR3 DNA sequence: TGTGCCAGTAGTATAAACAGGGCCAATCAGCCCCAGCATTTT. Translated: CASSINRANQPQHF.